Here is one T cell receptor beta chain with its context. Antigen unknown. There are 12 residues in the CDR3. The germline CDR1 and CDR2 sequences are MDHEN and SYDVKM. The data were produced by immunoSEQ multiplex PCR, yet TCRdb's version contains in-frame clones alone and is incomplete. Of under 550,000 clones in the sample, 95% to 97% are singletons; the top ten hold approximately 0.06%. The sample is drawn from a study of shared clonotypes between healthy human individuals. Findings of the study overall: All-four-donor shared clonotypes had higher generation probabilities than non-shared clonotypes did.

Sequencing used naive CD4+ T cells sorted from blood. The subset denotes: CD45RA+ positively selected. The chain carries TRBV28 and TRBJ2-5; D uncertain. The DNA end is more similar to TRBJ2-7, so the J call may be wrong. This sequence was found in a woman aged 25 to 45 in good health. The CDR3 reads CASSPRVDEQYF. DNA of the CDR3: TGTGCCAGCAGTCCTCGGGTTGACGAGCAGTACTTC.